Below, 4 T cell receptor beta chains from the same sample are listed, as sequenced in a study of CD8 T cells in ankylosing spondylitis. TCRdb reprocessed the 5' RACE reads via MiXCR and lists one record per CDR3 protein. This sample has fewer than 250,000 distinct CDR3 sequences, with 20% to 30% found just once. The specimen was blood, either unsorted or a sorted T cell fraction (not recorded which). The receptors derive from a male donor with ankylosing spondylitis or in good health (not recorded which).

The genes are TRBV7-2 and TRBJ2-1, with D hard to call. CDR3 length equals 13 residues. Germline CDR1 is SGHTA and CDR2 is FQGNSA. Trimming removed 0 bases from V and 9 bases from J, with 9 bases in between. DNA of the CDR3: TGTGCCAGCAGCTTAGCGATCTCCACTGAGCAGTTCTTC. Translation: CASSLAISTEQFF. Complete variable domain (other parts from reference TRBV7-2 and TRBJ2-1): GAGVSQSPSNKVTEKGKDVELRCDPISGHTALYWYRQSLGQGLEFLIYFQGNSAPDKSGLPSDRFSAERTGGSVSTLTIQRTQQEDSAVYLCASSLAISTEQFFGPGTRLTVL.

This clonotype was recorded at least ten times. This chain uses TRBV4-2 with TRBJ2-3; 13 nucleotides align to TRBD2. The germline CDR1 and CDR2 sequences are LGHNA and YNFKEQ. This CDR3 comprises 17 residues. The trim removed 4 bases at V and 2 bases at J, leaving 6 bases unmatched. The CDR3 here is CASSPRTSGSTTDTQYF. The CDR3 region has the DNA TGTGCCAGCAGCCCACGGACTAGCGGGAGTACCACAGATACGCAGTATTTT.

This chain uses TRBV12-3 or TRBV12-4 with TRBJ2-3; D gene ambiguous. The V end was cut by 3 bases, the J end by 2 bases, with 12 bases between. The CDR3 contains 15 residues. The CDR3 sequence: CASSFRSLVTDTQYF. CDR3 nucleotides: TGTGCCAGCAGTTTTCGTTCGCTGGTCACAGATACGCAGTATTTT.

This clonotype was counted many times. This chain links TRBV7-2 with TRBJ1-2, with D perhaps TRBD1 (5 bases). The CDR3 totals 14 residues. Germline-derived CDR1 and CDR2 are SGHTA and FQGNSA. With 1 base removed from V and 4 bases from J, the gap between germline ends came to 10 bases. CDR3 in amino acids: CASSLETGVYGYTF. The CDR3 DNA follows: TGTGCCAGCAGCTTAGAAACGGGGGTCTATGGCTACACCTTC.